Listed below are T cell receptor beta chains from one sample, sequenced in a study of cytomegalovirus exposure and HLA in healthy donors. Clones were sequenced by immunoSEQ multiplex PCR, and TCRdb holds only the in-frame ones, with some missing. The table lists about 85,000 clones, approximately 80% of them singletons. Material: PBMCs. The receptors derive from a woman aged 45-65 years in good health and CMV-seropositive. Both conserved end residues are part of each CDR3. The D gene is left open where the match is weak. Clone size is not always given. Where it is, it says once, few, many or a class for expanded clones.

TRBJ2-7 TRBV18 TRBD1 . TGTGCCAGCTCACCCGACAGGGCCTACGAGCAGTACTTC CASSPDRAYEQYF
TRBJ1-4 TRBV7-9 TRBD1 . TGTGCCAGCAGCACCCCACAGGGGTTCACTAATGAAAAACTGTTTTTT CASSTPQGFTNEKLFF
TRBJ2-3 TRBV4-2 TRBD1 once TGTGCCAGCAGCCAATCGTTTACAGGACAGGTTGGGTGGAAATCGGATACGCAGTATTTT CASSQSFTGQVGWKSDTQYF
TRBJ2-7 TRBV7-6 . few TGTGCCAGCAGCTTAAATCCAGGGCCCAACGAGCAGTACTTC CASSLNPGPNEQYF
TRBJ2-3 TRBV10-1 TRBD2 . TGCGCCAGCAGTCCCCTAGCGGGGGGGCATGGCACGCAGTATTTT CASSPLAGGHGTQYF
TRBJ2-3 TRBV7-3 TRBD2 . TGTGCCAGCAGTACTAGCGGGGGGGCTACCACAGATACGCAGTATTTT CASSTSGGATTDTQYF
TRBJ2-3 TRBV7-9 . . TGTGCCAGCAGCTTAGAAGCTTTAGATACGCAGTATTTT CASSLEALDTQYF
TRBJ1-4 TRBV2 TRBD1 . TGTGCCAGCAATAAGGGAGGGAGGACAGGGTTGACTAATGAAAAACTGTTTTTT CASNKGGRTGLTNEKLFF
TRBJ2-2 TRBV10-1 . . TGCGCCAGCAGCCCCCCGGGGACCGGGGAGCTGTTTTTT CASSPPGTGELFF
TRBJ2-3 TRBV5-4 . . TGTGCCAGCAGCTTGGAGGGGACAGATACGCAGTATTTT CASSLEGTDTQYF
TRBJ1-3 TRBV19 . . TGTGCCAGTAGTGTTTGGGGCGTGGGAGGCTCCTCTGGAAACACCATATATTTT CASSVWGVGGSSGNTIYF
TRBJ1-2 TRBV4-2 TRBD1 . TGTGCCAGCAGCCAAGGACAGGGGGATAACTATGGCTACACCTTC CASSQGQGDNYGYTF
TRBJ2-1 TRBV27 TRBD2 . TGTGCCAGCAGTTGGGCGGGAGGGCCGGGCAATGAGCAGTTCTTC CASSWAGGPGNEQFF
TRBJ1-1 TRBV10-3 . . TGTGCCATCACCAGGGATGCGGACACTGAAGCTTTCTTT CAITRDADTEAFF
TRBJ1-1 TRBV6-6 TRBD1 few TGTGCCAGCGGAGACAGGGGCCCTGAAGCTTTCTTT CASGDRGPEAFF
TRBJ1-2 TRBV7-9 TRBD1 few TGTGCCAGCAGGTTCGGGACAGGGGTGCATGGCTACACCTTC CASRFGTGVHGYTF
TRBJ1-2 TRBV18 . . TGTGCCAGCTCACCAAGCCCAACTCACGTCTATGGCTACACCTTC CASSPSPTHVYGYTF
TRBJ2-2 TRBV9 TRBD1 . TGTGCCAGCAGCGTAGCGGTGGACAGGGTCACCGGGGAGCTGTTTTTT CASSVAVDRVTGELFF
TRBJ1-1 TRBV7-3 . . TGTGCCAGCAGCTTCACAGTGAACACTGAAGCTTTCTTT CASSFTVNTEAFF
TRBJ2-1 TRBV7-6 . . TGTGCCAGCAGCCGACTAGGCTCCGACAATGAGCAGTTCTTC CASSRLGSDNEQFF
TRBJ1-3 TRBV5-1 . . TGCGCCAGCAGCTCTGGTGTGGGAGAGGAGCCTGGAAACACCATATATTTT CASSSGVGEEPGNTIYF
TRBJ1-1 TRBV29-1 . . TGCAGCGTTGAAGGTTGGGTAAGAAAGGACATGAACACTGAAGCTTTCTTT CSVEGWVRKDMNTEAFF
TRBJ1-1 TRBV6-1 . . TGTGCCAGCAGCAGGACTCCGGACACTGAAGCTTTCTTT CASSRTPDTEAFF
TRBJ1-2 TRBV9 . . TGTGCCAGCAGCGCTCAGGGGAACTATGGCTACACCTTC CASSAQGNYGYTF
TRBJ1-2 TRBV18 TRBD1 once TGTGCCAGCTCACCCGACAGGGGCTATGGCTACACCTTC CASSPDRGYGYTF
TRBJ1-1 TRBV12-5 . . TGTGCTAGTGGATACGACTGGGACACTGAAGCTTTCTTT CASGYDWDTEAFF
TRBJ2-2 TRBV29-1 . . TGCAGCGTTCGGGGGTACCCGAACACCGGGGAGCTGTTTTTT CSVRGYPNTGELFF
TRBJ2-7 TRBV5-6 . . TGTGCCAGCAGCTTCATTCAGGTGGATTCCTACGAGCAGTACTTC CASSFIQVDSYEQYF
TRBJ2-1 TRBV5-1 TRBD2 . TGCGCCAGCAGCTTGAGCGGGAGCTCCTACAATGAGCAGTTCTTC CASSLSGSSYNEQFF
TRBJ2-1 TRBV9 . . TGTGCCAGCAGCGTACTGGAACAGGGCGGCAATGAGCAGTTCTTC CASSVLEQGGNEQFF
TRBJ2-4 TRBV6-5 . medium-sized TGTGCCAGCAGTAAAGACATCAACCCCAAAAACATTCAGTACTTC CASSKDINPKNIQYF
TRBJ1-2 TRBV4-1 TRBD1 once TGCGCCAGCAGCCAAGAATGGGGACAGGGAGGCTATGGCTACACCTTC CASSQEWGQGGYGYTF
TRBJ2-2 TRBV7-3 TRBD1 . TGTGCCAGCAGAGCTACAGGGGTCACCGGGGAGCTGTTTTTT CASRATGVTGELFF
TRBJ2-3 TRBV29-1 . . TGCAGCGGAAGAGGCCCGGGCACAGATACGCAGTATTTT CSGRGPGTDTQYF
TRBJ1-2 TRBV10-3 TRBD1 . TGTGCCATCAGACCAGACCCCGGGACAGGGGCGGGCTATGGCTACACCTTC CAIRPDPGTGAGYGYTF
TRBJ1-3 TRBV5-1 . . TGCGCCAGCACCCGGGGTAGGGCCTCTGGAAACACCATATATTTT CASTRGRASGNTIYF
TRBJ2-5 TRBV11-3 TRBD2 . TGTGCCAGCAGCGCCTGGGGGACTAGCGGGCAAGAGACCCAGTACTTC CASSAWGTSGQETQYF
TRBJ2-1 TRBV14 TRBD2 . TGTGCCAGCAGCCAGGGGGTACTAGCGGTATACAATGAGCAGTTCTTC CASSQGVLAVYNEQFF
TRBJ1-2 TRBV28 TRBD1 . TGTGCCAGCAGGGGACAGGGGGCGTATGGCTACACCTTC CASRGQGAYGYTF
TRBJ1-1 TRBV7-9 . . TGTGCCAGCAGCCCAGGAAGGGGGAACACTGAAGCTTTCTTT CASSPGRGNTEAFF
TRBJ2-1 TRBV7-9 TRBD1 . TGTTCCAGCAGCTTAGGAGGACAGGGGGCAGGTAATGAGCAGTTCTTC CSSSLGGQGAGNEQFF
TRBJ2-3 TRBV19 TRBD2 . TGCGCCAGTAGTATAGGGACTAGCGCAATCACAGATACGCAGTATTTT CASSIGTSAITDTQYF
TRBJ2-5 TRBV19 . . TGTGCCAGTAGTATGGCAGAAGAGACCCAGTACTTC CASSMAEETQYF
TRBJ1-2 TRBV9 . . TGTGCCAGCGGACAAGGGCTCGGCTATGGCTACACCTTC CASGQGLGYGYTF
TRBJ1-5 TRBV9 TRBD1 . TGTGCCAGCAGCGCAACAGGGGGTGAGGAGCCCCAGCATTTT CASSATGGEEPQHF
TRBJ2-1 TRBV11-1 . once TGTGCCAGCAGCTTAGGTGGAGACCCCAATGAGCAGTTCTTC CASSLGGDPNEQFF
TRBJ1-1 TRBV6-1 . few TGTGCCATCCTTCCTCGTGGGGGGTCAGTCACTGAAGCTTTCTTT CAILPRGGSVTEAFF
TRBJ1-1 TRBV7-8 . . TGTGCCAGCAGCTCTTGGCCAGGGGAGGGCACTGAAGCTTTCTTT CASSSWPGEGTEAFF
TRBJ2-1 TRBV7-8 TRBD2 . TGTGCCAGCAGCCCCCGGACTAGCGGGGTGGGCTACAATGAGCAGTTCTTC CASSPRTSGVGYNEQFF
TRBJ1-6 TRBV7-9 TRBD1 . TGTGCCAGCAGCTTAGATTTGGGACAGGGAAATTCACCCCTCCACTTT CASSLDLGQGNSPLHF
TRBJ1-6 TRBV6-5 . . TGTGCCAGCAGTTACCGGTATTGGGCCAATTCACCCCTCCACTTT CASSYRYWANSPLHF
TRBJ2-5 TRBV7-8 TRBD1 . TGTGCCAGCAGCACGGGACAGGGGACCCAGTACTTC CASSTGQGTQYF
TRBJ2-1 TRBV13 TRBD1 few TGTGCCAGCACCCCAGGGGGCCTTTACAATGAGCAGTTCTTC CASTPGGLYNEQFF
TRBJ1-3 TRBV6-5 . . TGTGCCAGCACGGGAAGGGGAAACACCATATATTTT CASTGRGNTIYF